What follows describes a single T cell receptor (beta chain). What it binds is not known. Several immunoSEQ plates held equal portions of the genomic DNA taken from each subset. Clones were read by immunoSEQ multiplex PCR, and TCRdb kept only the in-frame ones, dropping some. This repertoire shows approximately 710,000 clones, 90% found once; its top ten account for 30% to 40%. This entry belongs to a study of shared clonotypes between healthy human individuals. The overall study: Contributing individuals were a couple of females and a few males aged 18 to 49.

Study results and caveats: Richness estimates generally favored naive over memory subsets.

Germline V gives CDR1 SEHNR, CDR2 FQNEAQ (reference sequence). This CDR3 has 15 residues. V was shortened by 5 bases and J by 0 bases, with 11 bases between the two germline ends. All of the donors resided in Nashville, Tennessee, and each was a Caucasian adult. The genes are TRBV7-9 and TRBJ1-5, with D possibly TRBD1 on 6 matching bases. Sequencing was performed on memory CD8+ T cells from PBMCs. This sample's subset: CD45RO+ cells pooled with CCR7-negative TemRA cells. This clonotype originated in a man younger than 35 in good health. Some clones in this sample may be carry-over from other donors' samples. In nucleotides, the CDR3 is TGTGCCAGCAGCCCCGGCAGGGGTAGCAATCAGCCCCAGCATTTT. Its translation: CASSPGRGSNQPQHF.